These 17 T cell receptor beta chains originate from one sample sequenced in a study of blood T cells in healthy people across ages. Primed by a sample-barcoded 5' primer and a J-beta primer mix, a second PCR proceeded for about 7 to 11 cycles. TCRdb re-analysed the 5' RACE reads in MiXCR, keeping a single row per CDR3 protein. The sample includes about 2 million distinct CDR3 sequences, just under 50% of them seen just once. Material for sequencing was blood. These receptors all come from a woman aged 40-49 years in good health.

The rearrangement joins TRBV6-5 to TRBJ2-5, with 7 bases fitting TRBD1. The CDR3 has 16 residues. Germline V CDR1 and CDR2: MNHEY, SVGAGI. Trimming cost V 2 bases and J 2 bases; bases outside gene matches: 8. The CDR3, as DNA: TGTGCCAGCAGTTACGGCTCGAGGGGGCTTCAAGAGACCCAGTACTTC. This encodes CASSYGSRGLQETQYF.

This clonotype was counted a few times. V and J are TRBV6-1 and TRBJ2-3, with 8 bases aligning to TRBD2. The CDR3 spans 15 residues. Germline CDR1 and CDR2: MNHNS and SASEGT. Trimming removed 5 bases from V and 3 bases from J; junction bases left unmatched: 7. The CDR3 loop reads CASSIFAGGTDTQYF. CDR3 DNA sequence: TGTGCCAGCAGTATCTTTGCGGGGGGAACAGATACGCAGTATTTT.

The chain uses TRBV20-1 and TRBJ1-5; TRBD1 matches at 7 bases. The CDR3 is 13 residues long. V trimming: 6 bases; J trimming: 5 bases; junction bases outside the gene matches: 7. CDR1 is DFQATT, CDR2 SNEGSKA, per germline (reference sequence). CDR3 protein: CSARDRTDQPQHF. The CDR3, as DNA: TGCAGTGCAAGGGACAGAACCGATCAGCCCCAGCATTTT.

This clonotype came up a few times. DNA for the CDR3: TGCAGTCTCCTAGCGGGGGGCTACGAGCAGTACTTC. Translated: CSLLAGGYEQYF. The chain recombines TRBV20-1 with TRBJ2-7; 11 bases fit TRBD2. CDR1 DFQATT and CDR2 SNEGSKA come from the germline V gene (reference sequence). CDR3 size: 12 residues. The V segment lost 8 bases and the J segment 3 bases; nucleotides outside the gene matches: 3.

In its sample, this clonotype was seen a few times. The gene calls are TRBV7-8 and TRBJ2-6; D not resolved. With 6 bases removed from V and 2 bases from J, the gap between germline ends came to 17 bases. The CDR3 is 17 residues long. Germline V lookup: CDR1 SGHVS, CDR2 FQNEAQ. The CDR3 here is CASSSPRPEPGANVLTF. The CDR3 region has the DNA TGTGCCAGCAGTTCTCCCCGGCCTGAACCTGGGGCCAACGTCCTGACTTTC.

CDR3 bases: TGTGCCAGCAGCCCCCCGGGACAGGGCTCCGAGCAGTACTTC. As protein: CASSPPGQGSEQYF. The chain has TRBV5-6 and TRBJ2-7; 9 nucleotides agree with TRBD1. The CDR3 sequence is 14 residues long. The V segment lost 4 bases and the J segment 6 bases; nucleotides outside the gene matches: 8. Per the germline V gene, CDR1 is SGHDT and CDR2 is YYEEEE.

This clonotype has only a few counts. The CDR3 sequence: CASALGTGDTQYF. The CDR3 DNA reads as TGTGCCAGCGCCTTGGGAACCGGGGATACGCAGTATTTT. This sequence joins TRBV3-1 and TRBJ2-3, with D hard to call. Trimming shortened V by 8 bases and J by 6 bases, and 15 bases separated the two germline ends. The germline V gene has CDR1 LGHDT and CDR2 YNNKEL (reference sequence). There are 13 residues in the CDR3.

This sequence joins TRBV7-8 and TRBJ2-1, with 7 bases lining up with TRBD2. V gave up 6 bases and J gave up 9 bases; unmatched junction bases: 17. The CDR3 runs to 16 residues. The germline V gene encodes CDR1 SGHVS and CDR2 FQNEAQ. CDR3 nucleotides: TGTGCCAGCAGGGAAAGTCGGGCGGGGGAATCGGGTGAGCAGTTCTTC. It translates to CASRESRAGESGEQFF.

The table lists this clonotype with a few counts. This chain joins TRBV4-1 and TRBJ2-1, with 11 bases identical to TRBD1. Looked up from germline, CDR1 is MGHRA and CDR2 is YSYEKL. The CDR3 spans 18 residues. Unmatched junction bases numbered 12, after V lost 5 bases and J lost 3 bases. The CDR3 DNA is TGCGCCAGCAGCTCCCCCCGTGTGGACAGGGGGCTCTACAATGAGCAGTTCTTC. This encodes CASSSPRVDRGLYNEQFF.

The J gene is TRBJ2-4, the V gene TRBV7-6; unclear D gene. V was shortened by 5 bases and J by 6 bases, with 8 bases between the two germline ends. Per the germline V gene, CDR1 is SGHVS and CDR2 is FNYEAQ. This CDR3 spans 12 amino acids. CDR3 region: CASSQDGNIQYF. Here the CDR3 DNA reads TGTGCCAGCAGCCAAGACGGAAACATTCAGTACTTC.

The V call is TRBV4-2, the J call TRBJ1-2; no reliable D call. Trimming cost V 0 bases and J 5 bases, with 13 bases left between them. CDR3 size: 15 residues. Germline V lookup: CDR1 LGHNA, CDR2 YNFKEQ. CDR3 amino acids: CASSQDNAQPYGYTF. The CDR3 DNA follows: TGTGCCAGCAGCCAAGATAACGCGCAACCTTATGGCTACACCTTC.

V gene TRBV5-1 combines with J gene TRBJ2-1; 7 positions match TRBD2. V lost 1 base, J lost 4 bases, and 5 bases stayed unmatched. CDR1 is SGHRS and CDR2 is YFSETQ in the germline V gene. CDR3 length: 15 residues. The CDR3 reads CASSLNAGDYNEQFF. The CDR3 DNA sequence: TGCGCCAGCAGCTTGAACGCGGGGGATTACAATGAGCAGTTCTTC.

This clonotype was observed many times. The chain joins TRBV4-3 to TRBJ2-3; 10 nucleotides agree with TRBD2. Germline-derived CDR1 and CDR2 are LGHNA and YSLEER. The CDR3 spans 16 residues. Germline trimming cut 5 bases from V and 3 bases from J; bases unmatched to any gene: 8. CDR3 loop: CASSSTSGGATDTQYF. The CDR3 nucleotides read TGCGCCAGCAGCTCAACCAGCGGGGGGGCGACAGATACGCAGTATTTT.

This clonotype turned up a few times. The J gene is TRBJ2-5, the V gene TRBV3-1; D remains ambiguous. This CDR3 comprises 17 residues. V shed 0 bases and J shed 4 bases, with 18 bases lying between them. The germline gives CDR1 LGHDT, CDR2 YNNKEL (reference sequence). CDR3 bases: TGTGCCAGCAGCCAAGATATGGCCGTAGGTCTTATAGAGACCCAGTACTTC. It specifies CASSQDMAVGLIETQYF.

Concerning this clonotype itself: Germline is not matched at one junction end, which may reflect a read error. The V and J genes are TRBV4-3 and TRBJ1-2; D is unresolved. There are 14 residues in the CDR3. CDR1 is LGHNA and CDR2 is YSLEER in the germline V gene. As DNA, the CDR3 is TGCGCCAGCGGCCAAGATGAAAATAACTATGGCTACACCTTC. Translated: CASGQDENNYGYTF.

The V call is TRBV4-1, the J call TRBJ2-1, with 10 bases aligning to TRBD2. The CDR3 runs to 16 residues. From germline, CDR1 is MGHRA and CDR2 YSYEKL. V shed 0 bases, J shed 7 bases, and the junction held 6 bases outside the gene matches. CDR3 protein: CASSQETSGVVNEQFF. CDR3 DNA: TGCGCCAGCAGCCAAGAAACTAGCGGGGTCGTAAATGAGCAGTTCTTC.

V usage is TRBV28 and J usage is TRBJ1-5; TRBD1 aligns across 8 bases. The CDR3 totals 18 residues. Per the germline V gene, CDR1 is MDHEN and CDR2 is SYDVKM. Losses at the gene ends were 2 bases for V and 5 bases for J; bases not matched to a gene: 14. CDR3 protein: CASSLPGGTGFPDQPQHF. The DNA for the CDR3 is TGTGCCAGCAGTTTACCGGGGGGGACAGGTTTTCCCGATCAGCCCCAGCATTTT.